The T cell receptor beta chain under discussion was sequenced for a study of identical twins. TCRdb reprocessed the 5' RACE reads via MiXCR and lists one record per CDR3 protein. The sample yields about 720,000 distinct CDR3 sequences, roughly 18% seen once. As to this clonotype: As yet, its antigen is unknown.

Study-level findings and limits: One should note that invariant MAIT and iNKT cells could partly confound zero-insertion analyses.

The CDR3 length is 15 residues. Germline assignment: CDR1 SGHTA and CDR2 FQGNSA. Trimming cost V 8 bases and J 6 bases; bases outside gene matches: 9. These data were also reused for a study on T cells expressing NK-cell markers. According to that study: Researchers report these clonotypes also headed the CD3+CD56-NKG2C+ fraction in a handful of donors.

This receptor was identified in a young woman in good health. The specimen was PBMCs. The chain links TRBV7-2 to TRBJ2-2; 10 bases line up with TRBD2. CDR3 nucleotides: TGTGCCAGCGAGCGGGGGGGCCGGGTAGCCGGGGAGCTGTTTTTT. This codes for CASERGGRVAGELFF.